This T cell receptor (beta chain) was obtained from a study of blood T cell repertoires in COVID-19. On the study more broadly: T cells, B-cell-depleted T cells, or PBMCs provided the cDNA or gDNA that served as material.

Repertoires were generated with immunoSEQ multiplex PCR, while TCRdb's copy carries only in-frame clones and drops some. The repertoire holds some 300,000 clones, nearly 90% seen once, with roughly 2.8% in the top ten. The V end was cut by 5 bases, the J end by 1 base, with 8 bases between. There are 13 residues in the CDR3. CDR1 and CDR2 from the germline V gene are MNHEY and SVGAGI. The chain recombines TRBV6-5 with TRBJ1-1, with no clear D. The sequence was collected from a woman aged 45-59 years who had been exposed to COVID-19. Sequencing was carried out using PBMCs or T cells enriched from blood (not recorded which). The CDR3 loop reads CASSNTRNTEAFF. As DNA, the CDR3 is TGTGCCAGCAGTAATACACGGAACACTGAAGCTTTCTTT.